The present TCR beta chain was sequenced within a study of chemoradiotherapy in HPV16-positive cancers. On the study more broadly: Candidate HPV-specific T-cell clones and common TCR motifs came from functional assays in a couple of HPV16-positive patients. Study-wide points: Non-HPV-specific T cells did not expand in tumors during treatment, whereas candidate HPV-specific clones and E7-related motifs did. HPV-responsive T-cell expansion during chemoradiotherapy was linked to improved recurrence-free survival in HPV16-positive patients.

The repertoire was sequenced with immunoSEQ multiplex PCR; TCRdb's copy has only in-frame clones and lacks some. The table lists more than 20,000 clones, roughly 90% of them singletons, with about 17% in the top ten. Unmatched junction bases numbered 7, after V lost 3 bases and J lost 7 bases. Germline V lookup: CDR1 MGHRA, CDR2 YSYEKL. The CDR3 spans 15 residues. A word on this clone: Its antigen is undetermined.

The sequence was obtained from a human donor with HPV-associated anogenital cancer. The chain joins TRBV4-1 to TRBJ1-4; TRBD1 aligns across 8 bases. The source material was blood, sampled from a patient who underwent chemoradiotherapy. The CDR3 region is CASSQVGQGREKLFF. In DNA form, the CDR3 reads TGCGCCAGCAGCCAGGTTGGACAGGGTCGTGAAAAACTGTTTTTT.